This T cell receptor (beta chain) is drawn from a study of OX40 agonist ivuxolimab in advanced cancers. Turning to the study itself: An agonistic anti-OX40 (CD134) antibody, ivuxolimab, was used to treat the patients. Treatment received earlier with anti-PD-1, anti-PD-L1 or anti-CTLA-4 agents was allowed, and around 36% had some.

Assay: immunoSEQ multiplex PCR; the TCRdb copy retains only in-frame clones and omits some. The sample shows about 85,000 clones, around 84% of them seen only once. Sampling of blood occurred at baseline, cycle 4 day 1, and cycle 7 day 1. There are 14 residues in the CDR3. Per germline, CDR1 MNHNY and CDR2 SVGAGI (reference sequence). V dropped 4 bases and J dropped 3; count of bases not matched to a gene: 4. The chain employs TRBV6-6 and TRBJ1-1; 8 positions match TRBD1. This receptor was obtained from an adult with an advanced solid tumor such as melanoma, head and neck, liver or kidney cancer. Sequenced material: CD4+ or CD8+ T cells sorted from blood, taken in a trial of the OX40 agonist ivuxolimab. In DNA, the CDR3 is TGTGCCAGCAGTTCCCTACAGGGGGACACTGAAGCTTTCTTT. It encodes CASSSLQGDTEAFF.